The 10 T cell receptor beta chains below were found in one sample sequenced in a study of T cells in Graves' hyperthyroidism and ophthalmopathy. The source material, RNA transcripts, was used to amplify TCR beta CDR3 regions. The study used the HTBI primer set for a first-round RT-PCR of the TCR CDR3. TCRdb independently ran MiXCR on the multiplex PCR reads; one entry per CDR3 protein. The table has more than 300,000 distinct CDR3 sequences, approximately 17% seen once. The specimen sequenced was blood. These receptors originate from a man aged 18 to 30 with Graves' ophthalmopathy.

This clonotype was detected a few times. V usage is TRBV5-1 and J usage is TRBJ2-2; TRBD2 matches at 7 bases. The CDR3 contains 16 residues. Germline lookup yields CDR1 SGHRS and CDR2 YFSETQ. V lost 0 bases, J lost 4 bases, and 6 bases stayed unmatched. CDR3 region: CASSLVGTISTGELFF. In DNA form, the CDR3 reads TGCGCCAGCAGCTTGGTCGGGACTATCAGCACCGGGGAGCTGTTTTTT.

The sample holds many counts of this clonotype. This chain links TRBV7-2 with TRBJ2-3; the D gene is possibly TRBD1 (5 bases). Trimming took off 5 bases at V and 1 base at J, with 16 bases between the two ends. The V gene's germline CDR1 is SGHTA and CDR2 FQGNSA. This CDR3 region has 16 residues. The CDR3 DNA reads as TGTGCCAGCAGCCCCACTACAGGAACGGGCACAGATACGCAGTATTTT. Its translation is CASSPTTGTGTDTQYF.

This clonotype was picked up a small number of times. The chain carries TRBV20-1 and TRBJ1-6; unclear D gene. The CDR3 is 15 residues long. V was shortened by 7 bases and J by 7 bases, with 20 bases between the two germline ends. Germline V CDR1 and CDR2: DFQATT, SNEGSKA (reference sequence). CDR3 sequence reads: CSVRGEAARNSPLHF. The CDR3 DNA is TGCAGTGTTCGCGGCGAGGCGGCCCGAAATTCACCCCTCCACTTT.

The sample holds many counts of this clonotype. The chain joins TRBV5-1 to TRBJ2-1; 8 nucleotides agree with TRBD1. The CDR3 is made up of 15 amino acids. V gave up 2 bases and J gave up 4 bases; unmatched junction bases: 5. The germline V gene has CDR1 SGHRS and CDR2 YFSETQ. In DNA form, the CDR3 reads TGCGCCAGCAGCTTAGGACAGGGTATTTACAATGAGCAGTTCTTC. The encoded protein is CASSLGQGIYNEQFF.

Only a few counts were recorded for this clonotype. The gene calls are TRBV6-1 and TRBJ2-5, with D tentatively TRBD2 (7 bases). CDR3 length: 12 residues. CDR1 is MNHNS, CDR2 SASEGT, per germline. Trimming took off 8 bases at V and 5 bases at J, with 12 bases between the two ends. This CDR3 is CASEGGGETQYF. The CDR3 nucleotides are TGTGCCAGCGAGGGGGGAGGGGAGACCCAGTACTTC.

The J gene is TRBJ2-3, the V gene TRBV9, with 8 bases that match TRBD2. J was trimmed by 2 bases and V by 1 base; bases with no gene match: 3. Germline V lookup: CDR1 SGDLS, CDR2 YYNGEE. The CDR3 contains 15 residues. CDR3 protein: CASSVKAGVTDTQYF. In nucleotides, the CDR3 is TGTGCCAGCAGCGTAAAAGCGGGGGTCACAGATACGCAGTATTTT.

V usage is TRBV16 and J usage is TRBJ1-2, with D perhaps matching TRBD1 (5 bases). This CDR3 has 14 amino acids. Germline lookup yields CDR1 KGHSY and CDR2 FQNENV. Trimming cost V 1 base and J 8 bases, with 14 bases left between them. CDR3 sequence (DNA): TGTGCCAGCAGCCAATGGCAGGGCTGGGAAGGCTACACCTTC. Translation gives CASSQWQGWEGYTF. The variable domain in full, completed from reference TRBV16 and TRBJ1-2, reads GEEVAQTPKHLVRGEGQKAKLYCAPIKGHSYVFWYQQVLKNEFKFLISFQNENVFDETGMPKERFSAKCLPNSPCSLEIQATKLEDSAVYFCASSQWQGWEGYTFGSGTRLTVV.

This clonotype was recorded at least ten times. The V and J genes are TRBV5-8 and TRBJ2-1, with D possibly matching TRBD2 (5 bases). The V and J ends lost 1 base and 6 bases respectively, with 14 bases between them. This CDR3 is built from 15 residues. Germline values: CDR1 SGHTS, CDR2 YDEGEE. CDR3 bases: TGTGCCAGCAGCTTGACCGGGGAATTGCGCAATGAGCAGTTCTTC. Encoded protein: CASSLTGELRNEQFF.

This clonotype was counted once. The V and J genes are TRBV19 and TRBJ1-1, with TRBD1 matching over 9 bases. CDR3 size: 14 residues. The V and J ends lost 9 bases and 10 bases, in that order; junction bases with no gene match: 15. Germline CDR1 reads LNHDA; CDR2 reads SQIVND (reference sequence). The CDR3 loop reads CASNRDRVPQGAFF. The DNA for the CDR3 is TGTGCCAGCAACCGGGACAGGGTCCCACAGGGAGCTTTCTTT.

This clonotype occurred many times. The rearrangement uses TRBV7-2 and TRBJ1-1; no firm D call. The V end was cut by 0 bases, the J end by 5 bases, with 13 bases between. CDR3 size: 15 residues. Germline lookup yields CDR1 SGHTA and CDR2 FQGNSA. CDR3 loop: CASSLAGLTGTEAFF. CDR3 bases: TGTGCCAGCAGCTTAGCTGGCCTAACCGGGACTGAAGCTTTCTTT.